This TCR beta chain came from a study of T cells after yellow fever vaccination. Notes on the study in general: Abundant clonotypes from the bulk population could have been carried over as contaminants into FACS-sorted repertoires.

Remarks on this clonotype: The antigen remains unidentified.

Germline loops: CDR1 MNHEY, CDR2 SVGEGT. Trimming pared 7 bases from V and 10 bases from J, leaving 11 bases between. The length of the CDR3 is 12 residues. TCRdb re-derived calls from the 5' RACE reads in MiXCR, one entry per CDR3 protein. The sample yields 500,000 to 650,000 distinct CDR3 sequences, around 17% seen once. The clonotype comes from a man between 18 and 29 years old who received the YFV17D yellow fever vaccine. Specimen: PBMCs, collected 5 to 6 days after the first yellow fever vaccination. The rearrangement links TRBV6-2 or TRBV6-3 to TRBJ1-6, with D unclear. DNA of the CDR3: TGTGCCAGCACCGGCCCCCACTCACCCCTCCACTTT. It yields the protein CASTGPHSPLHF.